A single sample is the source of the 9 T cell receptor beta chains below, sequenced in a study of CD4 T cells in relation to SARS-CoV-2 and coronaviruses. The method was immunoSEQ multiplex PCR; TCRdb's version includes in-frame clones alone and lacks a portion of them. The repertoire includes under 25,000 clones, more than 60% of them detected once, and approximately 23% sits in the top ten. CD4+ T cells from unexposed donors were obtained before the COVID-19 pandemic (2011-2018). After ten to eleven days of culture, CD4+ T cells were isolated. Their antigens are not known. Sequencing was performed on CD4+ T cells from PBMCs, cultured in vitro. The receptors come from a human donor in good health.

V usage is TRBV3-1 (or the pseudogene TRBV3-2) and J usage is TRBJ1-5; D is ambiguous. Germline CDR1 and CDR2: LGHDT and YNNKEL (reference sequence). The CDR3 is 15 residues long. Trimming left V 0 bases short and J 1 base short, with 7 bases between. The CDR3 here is CASSQDHRSNQPQHF. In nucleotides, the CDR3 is TGTGCCAGCAGCCAAGATCACAGAAGCAATCAGCCCCAGCATTTT.

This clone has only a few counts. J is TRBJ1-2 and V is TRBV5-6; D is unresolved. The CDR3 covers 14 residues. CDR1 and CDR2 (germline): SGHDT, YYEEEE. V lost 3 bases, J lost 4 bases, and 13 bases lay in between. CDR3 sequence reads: CASSYPMGSYGYTF. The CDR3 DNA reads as TGTGCCAGCAGCTACCCGATGGGCAGCTATGGCTACACCTTC.

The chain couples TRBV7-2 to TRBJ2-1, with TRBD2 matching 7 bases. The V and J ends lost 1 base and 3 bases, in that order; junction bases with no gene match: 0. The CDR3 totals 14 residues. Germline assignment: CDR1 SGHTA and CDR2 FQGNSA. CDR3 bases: TGTGCCAGCAGCTTAGGCGGGGGCTACAATGAGCAGTTCTTC. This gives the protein CASSLGGGYNEQFF.

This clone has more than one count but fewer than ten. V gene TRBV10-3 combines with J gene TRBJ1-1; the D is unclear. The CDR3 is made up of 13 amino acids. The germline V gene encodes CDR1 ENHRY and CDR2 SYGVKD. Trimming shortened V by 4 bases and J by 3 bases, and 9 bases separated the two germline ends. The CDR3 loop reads CAISGVGDTEAFF. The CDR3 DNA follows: TGTGCCATCAGTGGGGTCGGGGACACTGAAGCTTTCTTT.

CDR3 sequence: CASSPQGGNQPQHF. CDR3 in DNA: TGTGCCAGCTCACCGCAGGGGGGCAATCAGCCCCAGCATTTT. The chain employs TRBV18 and TRBJ1-5; 7 bases are shared with TRBD1. Germline CDR1 reads KGHSH; CDR2 reads LQKENI. The CDR3 consists of 14 residues. V lost 3 bases and J lost 2; bases outside the gene matches: 1.

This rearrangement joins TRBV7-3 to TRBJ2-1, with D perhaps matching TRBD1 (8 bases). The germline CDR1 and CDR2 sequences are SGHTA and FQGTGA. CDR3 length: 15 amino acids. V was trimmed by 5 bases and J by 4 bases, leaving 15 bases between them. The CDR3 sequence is CASSRGQGGYNEQFF. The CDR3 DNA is TGTGCCAGCAGCCGCGGACAGGGAGGGTACAATGAGCAGTTCTTC.

CDR3 coding DNA: TGTGCCAGCAGAGGTCGAAATATGAACACTGAAGCTTTCTTT. Protein: CASRGRNMNTEAFF. The rearrangement joins TRBV11-1 to TRBJ1-1; D ambiguous. Trimming cost V 6 bases and J 0 bases, with 11 bases left between them. The CDR3 has 14 residues. Per the germline V gene, CDR1 is SGHAT and CDR2 is FQDESV (reference sequence).

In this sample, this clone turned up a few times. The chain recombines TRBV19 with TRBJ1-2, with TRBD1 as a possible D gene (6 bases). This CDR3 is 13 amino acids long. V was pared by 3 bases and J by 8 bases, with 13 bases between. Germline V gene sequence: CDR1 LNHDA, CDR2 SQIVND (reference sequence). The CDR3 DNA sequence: TGTGCCAGTAGTATTGCCGACAGGACCGGCTACACCTTC. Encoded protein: CASSIADRTGYTF.

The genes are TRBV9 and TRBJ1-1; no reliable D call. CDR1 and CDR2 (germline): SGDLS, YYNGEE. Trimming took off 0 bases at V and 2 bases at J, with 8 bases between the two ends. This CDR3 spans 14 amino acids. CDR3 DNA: TGTGCCAGCAGCGTAGCGACAAGCAACACTGAAGCTTTCTTT. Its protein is CASSVATSNTEAFF.